The 20 T cell receptor beta chains reported below all come from one sample, sequenced in a study of cytomegalovirus exposure and HLA in healthy donors. PCR involved 60 Vbeta and 13 Jbeta primers. Here immunoSEQ multiplex PCR was the method, and the copy in TCRdb shows in-frame clones only, minus some. The sample gives tens of thousands of clones, 80% to 90% of which show up once; 1.5% to 2% is in the top ten. What was sequenced was PBMCs. Source of these receptors: a woman in her 30s in good health and CMV-seronegative.

The chain couples TRBV10-1 to TRBJ1-2; TRBD1 is a possible D gene (5 bases). The V end lost 6 bases, the J end lost 3 bases, and 17 bases lay between the germline ends. The germline V gene has CDR1 WNHNN and CDR2 SYGVQD (reference sequence). This CDR3 spans 15 amino acids. CDR3 sequence reads: CASRLSGTKDYGYTF. In DNA, the CDR3 is TGCGCCAGCAGATTAAGCGGGACTAAAGACTATGGCTACACCTTC.

This clone was seen only a few times. The chain carries TRBV20-1 and TRBJ1-4; D may be TRBD1 (6 bases). From germline, CDR1 is DFQATT and CDR2 SNEGSKA (reference sequence). V was clipped by 5 bases and J by 13 bases, with 14 bases between them. The CDR3 is made up of 11 amino acids. The CDR3 reads CSAPQGIGLFF. The DNA for the CDR3 is TGCAGTGCTCCACAGGGTATTGGACTGTTTTTT.

This clone appeared a single time. This chain joins TRBV2 and TRBJ1-1; tentatively, D is TRBD1 (6 bases). This CDR3 spans 13 amino acids. Trimming shortened V by 7 bases and J by 5 bases, and 14 bases separated the two germline ends. CDR1 SNHLY and CDR2 FYNNEI come from the germline V gene. The CDR3 region is CASNRGGGTEAFF. CDR3 DNA sequence: TGTGCCAGCAATAGGGGAGGGGGTACTGAAGCTTTCTTT.

The J gene is TRBJ2-7, the V gene TRBV28; TRBD1 aligns across 9 bases. This CDR3 region has 16 residues. Germline CDR1 reads MDHEN; CDR2 reads SYDVKM. The CDR3 bases are TGTGCAACTAAGGATACAGGGGGCGGCCGTCCCTACGAGCAGTACTTC. As protein: CATKDTGGGRPYEQYF.

The chain is built from TRBV2 and TRBJ2-5; TRBD2 might be the D (5 bases). V was shortened by 5 bases and J by 2 bases, with 9 bases between the two germline ends. This CDR3 region has 13 residues. Per germline, CDR1 SNHLY and CDR2 FYNNEI. The chain's CDR3 is CASSPRGQETQYF. In nucleotides, the CDR3 is TGTGCCAGCAGTCCCCGGGGTCAAGAGACCCAGTACTTC.

Written as DNA, the CDR3 is TGTGCCAGCAGAGATTCCGCAGGGACCGGGGAGCTGTTTTTT. It encodes CASRDSAGTGELFF. The chain is built from TRBV2 and TRBJ2-2; a weak D match, TRBD1 (5 bases). This CDR3 contains 14 residues. With 6 bases removed from V and 5 bases from J, the gap between germline ends came to 13 bases. Germline-derived CDR1 and CDR2 are SNHLY and FYNNEI.

The rearrangement uses TRBV4-3 and TRBJ2-7; D might be TRBD1 (6 bases). V was pared by 3 bases and J by 5 bases, with 11 bases between. The CDR3 length is 13 residues. Germline-derived CDR1 and CDR2 are LGHNA and YSLEER. In nucleotides, the CDR3 is TGCGCCAGCAGCCACAGAACAGGGAACGAGCAGTACTTC. The encoded protein is CASSHRTGNEQYF.

This clone is a singleton in its sample. CDR3 amino acids: CASSLSGRGLGNTIYF. CDR3 in DNA: TGTGCCAGCAGCTTAAGCGGCAGGGGGCTTGGAAACACCATATATTTT. This rearrangement joins TRBV7-8 to TRBJ1-3; 8 bases match TRBD1. V shed 2 bases and J 3 bases; nucleotides not matched to a gene: 6. CDR1 and CDR2 from the germline V gene are SGHVS and FQNEAQ. The CDR3 spans 16 residues.

Points on this clone: A read error may account for a junction end that differs from germline. The rearrangement joins TRBV7-9 to TRBJ2-2; 12 bases are shared with TRBD1. The CDR3 is made up of 16 amino acids. Germline CDR1 reads SEHNR; CDR2 reads FQNEAQ (reference sequence). The DNA for the CDR3 is TGTTCCAGCAGCCCCTTCCGGGACAGGGGGCCCGGGGAGCTGTTTTTT. It yields the protein CSSSPFRDRGPGELFF.

The gene calls are TRBV5-1 and TRBJ2-3; D may be TRBD2 (6 bases). The V end lost 0 bases, the J end lost 4 bases, and 12 bases lay between the germline ends. CDR1 SGHRS and CDR2 YFSETQ come from the germline V gene. This CDR3 region has 15 residues. This chain's CDR3 is CASSLDGSRSDTQYF. CDR3 coding DNA: TGCGCCAGCAGCTTGGACGGGAGTAGGTCAGATACGCAGTATTTT. Looking up the rest from reference TRBV5-1 and TRBJ2-3 gives the full variable domain: KAGVTQTPRYLIKTRGQQVTLSCSPISGHRSVSWYQQTPGQGLQFLFEYFSETQRNKGNFPGRFSGRQFSNSRSEMNVSTLELGDSALYLCASSLDGSRSDTQYFGPGTRLTVL.

The chain uses TRBV2 and TRBJ2-3; D possibly corresponds to TRBD2 (5 bases). Germline CDR1 reads SNHLY; CDR2 reads FYNNEI. V lost 7 bases and J 1 base, leaving 9 bases between the germline ends. The CDR3 sequence is 13 residues long. The CDR3 spells CASTGLGTDTQYF. The CDR3 DNA is TGTGCCAGCACTGGACTCGGCACAGATACGCAGTATTTT.

This clone showed up just once. The chain joins TRBV7-2 to TRBJ1-3, with D hard to call. CDR1 is SGHTA, CDR2 FQGNSA, per germline. V was pared by 6 bases and J by 0 bases, with 3 bases between. This CDR3 is 12 amino acids long. The DNA for the CDR3 is TGTGCCAGCAGGAGCTCTGGAAACACCATATATTTT. Residues: CASRSSGNTIYF.

The sample holds a few counts of this clone. This rearrangement joins TRBV2 to TRBJ2-3, with D maybe TRBD2 (6 bases). Germline V lookup: CDR1 SNHLY, CDR2 FYNNEI. The V end lost 6 bases, the J end lost 4 bases, and 17 bases lay between the germline ends. This CDR3 has 15 residues. The CDR3 region has the DNA TGTGCCAGCAGCCCGGCACTAGCTCAATCAGATACGCAGTATTTT. As protein: CASSPALAQSDTQYF.

A word on this clone: Other DNA sequences in the sample encode the same CDR3. V and J are TRBV7-3 and TRBJ2-3; 7 nucleotides match TRBD1. This CDR3 spans 13 amino acids. CDR1 SGHTA and CDR2 FQGTGA come from the germline V gene. V lost 2 bases, J lost 8 bases, and 4 bases stayed unmatched. The CDR3 sequence is CASSLGDSTTQYF. The CDR3 region has the DNA TGTGCCAGCAGCTTAGGGGACAGTACTACGCAGTATTTT.

The chain joins TRBV7-3 to TRBJ2-7; a weak D match, TRBD1 (5 bases). Between the trimmed V and J ends, which lost 2 bases and 6 bases, there was a span of 11 bases. The germline gives CDR1 SGHTA, CDR2 FQGTGA. This CDR3 comprises 13 residues. In DNA form, the CDR3 reads TGTGCCAGCAGCTTAGGGGCATCCCCCGAGCAGTACTTC. It specifies CASSLGASPEQYF.

The chain is built from TRBV5-1 and TRBJ2-2, with D possibly matching TRBD1 (7 bases). The V gene's germline CDR1 is SGHRS and CDR2 YFSETQ. Trimming took 1 base from V and 1 from J, leaving 20 bases between them. The CDR3 length is 19 residues. The CDR3 spells CASSLLWGAGTENTGELFF. CDR3 DNA sequence: TGCGCCAGCAGCTTGCTTTGGGGGGCCGGGACAGAGAACACCGGGGAGCTGTTTTTT.

The sample holds one count of this clone. This chain joins TRBV6-1 and TRBJ2-5; 8 nucleotides line up with TRBD2. V lost 6 bases and J lost 2; bases outside the gene matches: 8. The CDR3 runs to 15 residues. Per germline, CDR1 MNHNS and CDR2 SASEGT. CDR3 bases: TGTGCCAGCAGCTCCACGGCGGGAGGACAAGAGACCCAGTACTTC. Residues: CASSSTAGGQETQYF.

This clone was seen a single time. The V call is TRBV29-1, the J call TRBJ1-1, with D perhaps TRBD1 (5 bases). Germline assignment: CDR1 SQVTM and CDR2 ANQGSEA. The CDR3 contains 12 residues. V shed 4 bases and J shed 3 bases, with 9 bases lying between them. The CDR3 nucleotides read TGCAGCGTTGTCCCGGGGGACACTGAAGCTTTCTTT. It encodes CSVVPGDTEAFF.

The genes are TRBV19 and TRBJ1-3; 9 bases line up with TRBD1. V lost 5 bases to trimming and J lost 2 bases; unmatched junction nucleotides: 7. The length of the CDR3 is 16 residues. CDR1 and CDR2 from the germline V gene are LNHDA and SQIVND (reference sequence). Here the CDR3 DNA reads TGTGCCAGTAGTTCCATGGACAGGGGTACTGGAAACACCATATATTTT. Protein: CASSSMDRGTGNTIYF.

The rearrangement joins TRBV2 to TRBJ2-7, with 8 positions matching TRBD2. Germline values: CDR1 SNHLY, CDR2 FYNNEI. This CDR3 region has 14 residues. V was pared by 6 bases and J by 3 bases, with 7 bases of the junction left unmatched. The CDR3 reads CASRDSGTIYEQYF. In DNA, the CDR3 is TGTGCCAGCAGGGATAGCGGGACAATCTACGAGCAGTACTTC.